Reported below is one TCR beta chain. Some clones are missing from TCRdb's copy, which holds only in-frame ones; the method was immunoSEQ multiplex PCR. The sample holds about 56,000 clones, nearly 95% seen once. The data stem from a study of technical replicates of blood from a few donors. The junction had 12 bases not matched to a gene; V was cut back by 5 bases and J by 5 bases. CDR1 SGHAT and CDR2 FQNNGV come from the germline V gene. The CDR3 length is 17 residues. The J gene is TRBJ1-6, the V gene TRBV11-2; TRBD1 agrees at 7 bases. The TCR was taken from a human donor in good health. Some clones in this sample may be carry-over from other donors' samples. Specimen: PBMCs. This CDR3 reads CASSTPLTGRHNSPLHF. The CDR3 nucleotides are TGTGCCAGCAGCACCCCACTGACAGGGAGACATAATTCACCCCTCCACTTT. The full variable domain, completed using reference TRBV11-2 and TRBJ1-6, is EAGVAQSPRYKIIEKRQSVAFWCNPISGHATLYWYQQILGQGPKLLIQFQNNGVVDDSQLPKDRFSAERLKGVDSTLKIQPAKLEDSAVYLCASSTPLTGRHNSPLHFGNGTRLTVT.